A single sample is the source of the 8 T cell receptor beta chains below, sequenced in a study of T cell responses to AZD1222 COVID-19 vaccine. Libraries were prepared by immunoSEQ multiplex PCR; TCRdb keeps only in-frame clonotypes and omits some of them. The data contain about 72,000 clones, roughly nine tenths of them singletons. The sequencing here drew on peripheral blood, taken 28 days after the second AZD1222 dose. The receptors shown here come from an adult who received the AZD1222 COVID-19 vaccine.

This clone showed up just once. The CDR3 DNA reads TGTGCCAGCAGTGATAGTAGCGGGAGGGCTATTCGCGAGCAGTACTTC. Residues: CASSDSSGRAIREQYF. This chain connects TRBV2 to TRBJ2-7, with 11 nucleotides matching TRBD2. Losses at the gene ends were 3 bases for V and 6 bases for J; bases not matched to a gene: 10. CDR1 is SNHLY and CDR2 is FYNNEI in the germline V gene. This CDR3 is 16 amino acids long.

The chain joins TRBV6-5 to TRBJ2-3; the D call may be TRBD1 or TRBD2 (5 bases each). Germline V gene sequence: CDR1 MNHEY, CDR2 SVGAGI. The V and J ends lost 7 bases and 0 bases respectively, with 14 bases between them. CDR3 length: 15 amino acids. CDR3 region: CASTGTHVSTDTQYF. The CDR3 DNA sequence: TGTGCCAGCACCGGGACCCATGTGAGCACAGATACGCAGTATTTT.

In this sample, this clone turned up once. This chain connects TRBV6-1 to TRBJ1-2; D not resolved. Germline V CDR1 and CDR2: MNHNS, SASEGT. CDR3 size: 13 residues. Trimming took 3 bases from V and 6 from J, leaving 11 bases between them. The CDR3 loop is CASSDLGRHGYTF. CDR3 nucleotide sequence: TGTGCCAGCAGTGACCTGGGAAGGCATGGCTACACCTTC.

A few counts support this clone. The rearrangement joins TRBV7-3 to TRBJ1-5, with TRBD1 matching 9 bases. This CDR3 region has 17 residues. The germline V gene has CDR1 SGHTA and CDR2 FQGTGA. Germline trimming cut 5 bases from V and 5 bases from J; bases unmatched to any gene: 13. The CDR3 nucleotides read TGTGCCAGCAGCCATCAAGGGAGGGACAGGGTGGATCAGCCCCAGCATTTT. Translating it yields CASSHQGRDRVDQPQHF.

This clone was counted once. The gene calls are TRBV19 and TRBJ1-6; a weak D match, TRBD1 (5 bases). This CDR3 is built from 18 residues. The V gene lost 6 bases and the J gene lost 4 bases, with 22 bases spanning the gap. Germline CDR1 is LNHDA and CDR2 is SQIVND (reference sequence). CDR3 amino acids: CASSLWRTGGRYNSPLHF. DNA of the CDR3: TGTGCCAGTAGCTTATGGAGAACAGGCGGCCGATATAATTCACCCCTCCACTTT.

The chain carries TRBV29-1 and TRBJ2-2; TRBD2 might be the D (5 bases). The germline CDR1 and CDR2 sequences are SQVTM and ANQGSEA. Trimming took 7 bases from V and 0 from J, leaving 12 bases between them. There are 14 residues in the CDR3. CDR3: CSAGLSANTGELFF. CDR3 bases: TGCAGCGCAGGACTGTCCGCGAACACCGGGGAGCTGTTTTTT.

This chain links TRBV2 with TRBJ1-4, with TRBD1 matching 8 bases. Germline loops: CDR1 SNHLY, CDR2 FYNNEI. The CDR3 sequence is 15 residues long. With V trimmed by 6 bases and J by 5 bases, 8 bases remained unmatched. CDR3 DNA: TGTGCCAGCAGCCAGCGACAGGGGCGAAATGAAAAACTGTTTTTT. Residues: CASSQRQGRNEKLFF.

This clone was recorded a few times. The chain's CDR3 is CASSNRDRSFFLHF. The CDR3 DNA reads TGTGCCAGCAGTAACCGGGACAGGAGTTTTTTCCTCCACTTT. The chain joins TRBV6-6 to TRBJ1-6; 8 bases align to TRBD1. With 5 bases clipped from V and 15 bases from J, the junction kept 12 bases outside the gene matches. Germline V gene lookup returns CDR1 MNHNY and CDR2 SVGAGI (reference sequence). The CDR3 runs to 14 residues.